These 25 T cell receptor beta chains were all obtained from the same sample, sequenced in a study of OX40 agonist ivuxolimab in advanced cancers. Only in-frame clones appear in the TCRdb table, and some are missing; sequencing was by immunoSEQ multiplex PCR. The sample contains more than 35,000 clones, around 80% of which appear only once. This specimen was CD4+ or CD8+ T cells sorted from blood, taken in a trial of the OX40 agonist ivuxolimab. All receptors derive from an adult with an advanced solid tumor such as melanoma, head and neck, liver or kidney cancer.

As DNA, the CDR3 is TGTGCCAGCAGTGCTACAGGGGGCGCGTCCAGGGTCGGGGAGCTGTTTTTT. Amino acid sequence: CASSATGGASRVGELFF. The V gene is TRBV25-1, the J gene TRBJ2-2, with 9 bases matching TRBD1. This CDR3 has 17 residues. Germline-derived CDR1 and CDR2 are MGHDK and SYGVNS. V shed 4 bases and J 7 bases; nucleotides not matched to a gene: 13.

The chain uses TRBV2 and TRBJ2-7; a weak D match, TRBD1 (5 bases). V was shortened by 0 bases and J by 6 bases, with 12 bases between the two germline ends. The CDR3 spans 14 residues. The germline CDR1 and CDR2 sequences are SNHLY and FYNNEI. The CDR3 spells CASSEATDLSEQYF. CDR3 coding DNA: TGTGCCAGCAGTGAAGCGACAGATTTGAGCGAGCAGTACTTC.

The chain is built from TRBV2 and TRBJ2-7, with 12 positions matching TRBD2. Germline loops: CDR1 SNHLY, CDR2 FYNNEI. The CDR3 is 14 residues long. The trim removed 4 bases at V and 6 bases at J, leaving 4 bases unmatched. This CDR3 reads CASSVGLAGAEQYF. CDR3 DNA sequence: TGTGCCAGCAGTGTGGGACTAGCGGGTGCCGAGCAGTACTTC.

In its sample, this clone was seen once. The J gene is TRBJ2-2, the V gene TRBV27; D not certain. Deletions cut 5 bases from V and 4 bases from J, with 14 bases between. The CDR3 contains 15 residues. The germline gives CDR1 MNHEY, CDR2 SMNVEV (reference sequence). The CDR3 sequence: CASSPNLSATGELFF. In nucleotides, the CDR3 is TGTGCCAGCAGTCCAAACTTATCAGCCACCGGGGAGCTGTTTTTT.

V usage is TRBV19 and J usage is TRBJ2-7, with a weak D call TRBD2 (5 bases). The V end was cut by 3 bases, the J end by 2 bases, with 14 bases between. This CDR3 comprises 15 residues. In germline, CDR1 is LNHDA, CDR2 SQIVND (reference sequence). CDR3 loop: CASSMDGRSAYEQYF. In nucleotides, the CDR3 is TGTGCCAGTAGTATGGATGGGAGATCCGCCTACGAGCAGTACTTC.

This clone was found a few times. The chain is built from TRBV5-6 and TRBJ2-3; 8 nucleotides match TRBD1. The V segment lost 0 bases and the J segment 3 bases; nucleotides outside the gene matches: 9. Germline V CDR1 and CDR2: SGHDT, YYEEEE. The CDR3 consists of 17 residues. The CDR3 sequence is CASSLAFRNRGTDTQYF. The CDR3 DNA is TGTGCCAGCAGCTTGGCCTTTCGTAACAGGGGGACAGATACGCAGTATTTT.

Only one count was recorded for this clone. The chain employs TRBV11-2 and TRBJ2-1; D is unresolved. V was clipped by 4 bases and J by 0 bases, with 16 bases between them. Looked up from germline, CDR1 is SGHAT and CDR2 is FQNNGV. The CDR3 length is 17 residues. The CDR3 region is CASSSKRRFSSYNEQFF. For the CDR3, the DNA is TGTGCCAGCAGCTCCAAAAGACGGTTTAGCTCCTACAATGAGCAGTTCTTC.

The chain joins TRBV7-2 to TRBJ2-5; D assignment may be TRBD1 or TRBD2 (7 bases each). With 1 base removed from V and 5 bases from J, the gap between germline ends came to 17 bases. Germline V lookup: CDR1 SGHTA, CDR2 FQGNSA. The CDR3 spans 16 residues. This CDR3 reads CASSLVGGGLGETQYF. CDR3 DNA: TGTGCCAGCAGCTTAGTGGGAGGGGGCCTGGGTGAGACCCAGTACTTC. The full variable domain, in which reference TRBV7-2 and TRBJ2-5 provide the parts outside the CDR3, is GAGVSQSPSNKVTEKGKDVELRCDPISGHTALYWYRQSLGQGLEFLIYFQGNSAPDKSGLPSDRFSAERTGGSVSTLTIQRTQQEDSAVYLCASSLVGGGLGETQYFGPGTRLLVL.

This chain uses TRBV12-5 with TRBJ1-1; D not resolved. The CDR3 totals 15 residues. Trimming left V 0 bases short and J 1 base short, with 9 bases between. Germline V gene data show CDR1 as LGHNT and CDR2 as FRNRAP. The DNA of the CDR3 is TGTGCTAGTGGTTTGGTACTTGGCAGGAACACTGAAGCTTTCTTT. Translating it yields CASGLVLGRNTEAFF.

The genes are TRBV6-1 and TRBJ2-7, with 10 bases that match TRBD2. After removal of 1 base from V and 7 bases from J, the junction contained 4 bases not matched to a gene. In germline, CDR1 is MNHNS, CDR2 SASEGT. The CDR3 length is 14 residues. The CDR3 DNA reads TGTGCCAGCAGTGAAGGCAGCGGGAGGGGGGAGCAGTACTTC. Its protein product is CASSEGSGRGEQYF.

The chain combines TRBV29-1 with TRBJ2-1; D is ambiguous. V gave up 6 bases and J gave up 0 bases, with 12 bases separating them. CDR3 length: 14 amino acids. Germline V CDR1 and CDR2: SQVTM, ANQGSEA. The CDR3 sequence: CSVRHLSSYNEQFF. CDR3 in DNA: TGCAGCGTGAGACATCTAAGCTCCTACAATGAGCAGTTCTTC.

This clone was seen once. This chain joins TRBV28 and TRBJ2-7, with D maybe TRBD2 (5 bases). Germline V gives CDR1 MDHEN, CDR2 SYDVKM. This CDR3 contains 15 residues. V was trimmed by 2 bases and J by 1 base, leaving 12 bases between them. CDR3 in DNA: TGTGCCAGCAGTTTACGAGGGAGTACGTCCTACGAGCAGTACTTC. Its protein is CASSLRGSTSYEQYF.

CDR3 coding DNA: TGTGCCAGCAGTAGGGGGAGTGGGGCCAACGTCCTGACTTTC. Its protein product is CASSRGSGANVLTF. The chain joins TRBV25-1 to TRBJ2-6; D is possibly TRBD1 (6 bases). The CDR3 is made up of 14 amino acids. The germline V gene has CDR1 MGHDK and CDR2 SYGVNS. Trimming removed 5 bases from V and 3 bases from J, with 8 bases in between.

This clone has a handful of counts. The chain recombines TRBV2 with TRBJ1-6; no clear D. V was clipped by 8 bases and J by 4 bases, with 6 bases between them. Per germline, CDR1 SNHLY and CDR2 FYNNEI. The CDR3 contains 12 residues. DNA of the CDR3: TGTGCCAGCCTCGCGTATAATTCACCCCTCCACTTT. Encoded protein: CASLAYNSPLHF.

The sample holds one count of this clone. The rearrangement links TRBV5-1 to TRBJ1-6, with D tentatively TRBD1 (5 bases). The CDR3 extends over 14 amino acids. Between the trimmed V and J ends, which lost 0 bases and 5 bases, there was a span of 6 bases. Germline V gene lookup returns CDR1 SGHRS and CDR2 YFSETQ. The CDR3 sequence: CASSLAQDNSPLHF. In DNA form, the CDR3 reads TGCGCCAGCAGCTTGGCACAGGATAATTCACCCCTCCACTTT.

The V gene is TRBV10-3, the J gene TRBJ2-1; TRBD2 matches 11 bases. The junction had 11 bases not matched to a gene; V was cut back by 5 bases and J by 2 bases. The CDR3 length is 18 residues. CDR1 ENHRY and CDR2 SYGVKD come from the germline V gene. The CDR3 loop is CAISPYFSGREAYNEQFF. CDR3 sequence (DNA): TGTGCCATCAGTCCGTATTTTAGCGGGAGGGAGGCCTACAATGAGCAGTTCTTC.

The chain links TRBV11-2 to TRBJ2-7, with a possible D match to TRBD2 (5 bases). Trimming shortened V by 0 bases and J by 7 bases, and 13 bases separated the two germline ends. The CDR3 consists of 14 residues. CDR1 is SGHAT, CDR2 FQNNGV, per germline. The CDR3 region is CASSLDGWRREQYF. DNA for the CDR3: TGTGCCAGCAGCTTAGATGGATGGAGGAGGGAGCAGTACTTC.

This chain connects TRBV6-4 to TRBJ2-2, with 9 nucleotides matching TRBD1. The CDR3 contains 14 residues. V lost 10 bases to trimming and J lost 6 bases; unmatched junction nucleotides: 9. The V gene's germline CDR1 is MRHNA and CDR2 SNTAGT. CDR3 sequence (DNA): TGTGCCACCTCAGGACAGGGGACGGCCGGGGAGCTGTTTTTT. Amino acids: CATSGQGTAGELFF.

This clone was counted a single time. V usage is TRBV30 and J usage is TRBJ1-2, with D maybe TRBD1 (5 bases). The CDR3 contains 16 residues. The V and J ends lost 0 bases and 2 bases respectively, with 16 bases between them. Germline assignment: CDR1 GTSNPN and CDR2 SVGIG (reference sequence). This chain's CDR3 is CAWSVRRQGMNYGYTF. CDR3 nucleotides: TGTGCCTGGAGTGTACGGCGGCAGGGTATGAACTATGGCTACACCTTC. The variable domain in full, completed from reference TRBV30 and TRBJ1-2, reads SQTIHQWPATLVQPVGSPLSLECTVEGTSNPNLYWYRQAAGRGLQLLFYSVGIGQISSEVPQNLSASRPQDRQFILSSKKLLLSDSGFYLCAWSVRRQGMNYGYTFGSGTRLTVV.

The V gene is TRBV12-5, the J gene TRBJ1-4, with no clear D. The CDR3 is 16 residues long. The germline gives CDR1 LGHNT, CDR2 FRNRAP. Trimming removed 2 bases at V and 5 bases at J, with 15 bases between. DNA for the CDR3: TGTGCTAGTGGTTTGTGGAGGATCAAGAGGAATGAAAAACTGTTTTTT. The encoded protein is CASGLWRIKRNEKLFF.

This clone came up a few times. The V call is TRBV5-1, the J call TRBJ2-3; 11 positions agree with TRBD2. J was trimmed by 1 base and V by 4 bases; bases with no gene match: 5. Germline V lookup: CDR1 SGHRS, CDR2 YFSETQ. The CDR3 spans 16 residues. The CDR3 loop is CASSLFSGRGTDTQYF. The CDR3 nucleotides are TGCGCCAGCAGCCTGTTTAGCGGGAGGGGCACAGATACGCAGTATTTT.

This chain connects TRBV21-1 to TRBJ2-1; the D call of TRBD2 is as the table states it, not checked on the DNA. TRBV21-1 is a documented pseudogene. This CDR3 contains 18 residues. CDR3: CASNGLQGGGASANEQFF. DNA of the CDR3: TGTGCCAGCAATGGACTCCAGGGAGGGGGGGCCTCCGCGAATGAGCAGTTCTTC.

By sample share, this clone is medium-sized. V and J are TRBV19 and TRBJ2-5, with D perhaps TRBD1 (8 bases). Germline V CDR1 and CDR2: LNHDA, SQIVND (reference sequence). CDR3 size: 15 residues. V was clipped by 5 bases and J by 5 bases, with 18 bases between them. The CDR3 DNA is TGTGCCAGTAGTCAAGATACAGGGGGGGAGGAGACCCAGTACTTC. Translated, it gives CASSQDTGGEETQYF.

V and J are TRBV25-1 and TRBJ2-2, with D possibly TRBD1 on 6 matching bases. CDR3 size: 13 residues. Trimming cost V 5 bases and J 5 bases, with 9 bases left between them. Germline values: CDR1 MGHDK, CDR2 SYGVNS. The CDR3 reads CASSQGSTGELFF. Written as DNA, the CDR3 is TGTGCCAGCAGTCAGGGGAGTACCGGGGAGCTGTTTTTT.

The chain couples TRBV11-2 to TRBJ2-7, with D maybe TRBD1 (5 bases). Germline CDR1 and CDR2: SGHAT and FQNNGV. The ends were cut back, 1 base at V and 2 bases at J, with 12 bases in the middle. CDR3 length: 15 residues. For the CDR3, the DNA is TGTGCCAGCAGCTTAGGCCAGGGCCCCCCCTACGAGCAGTACTTC. Residues: CASSLGQGPPYEQYF.